Below are 31 T cell receptor beta chains sequenced from a single sample in a study of blood T cell repertoires in COVID-19. The table came from immunoSEQ multiplex PCR; TCRdb's copy has only in-frame clones and leaves some out. The sample includes under 200,000 clones, roughly 87% seen only once; the top ten take roughly 4%. Sequencing used peripheral blood. The receptors stem from a woman aged 55 to 70 who had recovered from COVID-19.

The J gene is TRBJ2-2, the V gene TRBV4-2, with 11 bases that match TRBD2. There are 16 residues in the CDR3. CDR1 and CDR2 from the germline V gene are LGHNA and YNFKEQ. The V and J ends lost 3 bases and 6 bases, in that order; junction bases with no gene match: 6. CDR3 sequence (DNA): TGTGCCAGCAGCCAGGTTAGCGGGGGGGCCGCCGGGGAGCTGTTTTTT. Translating gives CASSQVSGGAAGELFF.

This clone has a handful of counts. CDR3 in amino acids: CASRRDSTYNEQFF. The CDR3 DNA reads as TGTGCCAGCAGACGGGACTCCACCTACAATGAGCAGTTCTTC. The gene calls are TRBV27 and TRBJ2-1; D perhaps matches TRBD2 (6 bases). V lost 6 bases, J lost 2 bases, and 11 bases lay in between. The CDR3 is 14 amino acids. Per germline, CDR1 MNHEY and CDR2 SMNVEV (reference sequence).

This rearrangement joins TRBV28 to TRBJ2-7; 10 nucleotides agree with TRBD1. Germline V gene data show CDR1 as MDHEN and CDR2 as SYDVKM. This CDR3 has 14 amino acids. Germline trimming cut 5 bases from V and 12 bases from J; bases unmatched to any gene: 13. This chain's CDR3 is CASSLTTPGQGWYF. The CDR3 DNA follows: TGTGCCAGCAGTCTCACTACACCGGGACAGGGGTGGTACTTC.

This rearrangement joins TRBV27 to TRBJ1-2; D is possibly TRBD1 (5 bases). The germline V and J ends were trimmed by 2 bases and 6 bases, with 19 bases remaining between them. This CDR3 has 16 residues. Germline V gene sequence: CDR1 MNHEY, CDR2 SMNVEV (reference sequence). As DNA, the CDR3 is TGTGCCAGCAGTTTACAGGGCAGGAGATTCCCTAATGGCTACACCTTC. It is translated as CASSLQGRRFPNGYTF.

This clone was detected a few times. This chain joins TRBV11-2 and TRBJ2-3; D might be TRBD2 (5 bases). CDR1 is SGHAT and CDR2 is FQNNGV in the germline V gene. V lost 5 bases and J 0 bases, leaving 9 bases between the germline ends. The CDR3 is made up of 14 amino acids. The CDR3 DNA reads TGTGCCAGCAGCCGGGGTAGTAGCACAGATACGCAGTATTTT. Amino acid sequence: CASSRGSSTDTQYF.

The chain uses TRBV7-9 and TRBJ1-2; tentative D call: TRBD1 (6 bases). The CDR3 is 15 residues long. CDR1 is SEHNR, CDR2 FQNEAQ, per germline (reference sequence). Trimming removed 6 bases from V and 5 bases from J, with 19 bases in between. CDR3 in amino acids: CASRPTGRGIYGYTF. DNA of the CDR3: TGTGCCAGCAGGCCGACAGGAAGAGGGATATATGGCTACACCTTC.

The chain uses TRBV6-2 or TRBV6-3 and TRBJ2-2, with 8 nucleotides matching TRBD2. CDR1 and CDR2 from the germline V gene are MNHEY and SVGEGT. There are 16 residues in the CDR3. After removal of 6 bases from V and 5 bases from J, the junction contained 11 bases not matched to a gene. The CDR3 region is CASSSPRGGPTGELFF. The CDR3, as DNA: TGTGCCAGCAGCTCACCCCGGGGGGGGCCGACCGGGGAGCTGTTTTTT.

This sequence joins TRBV7-9 and TRBJ2-1; tentatively, D is TRBD1 (5 bases). V lost 3 bases and J lost 7, with 19 bases in between. Germline assignment: CDR1 SEHNR and CDR2 FQNEAQ (reference sequence). This CDR3 is built from 16 residues. The CDR3 region has the DNA TGTGCCAGCAGCTTCCCCCTAGGGGCGAGAAGGAATGAGCAGTTCTTC. This encodes CASSFPLGARRNEQFF.

The genes are TRBV7-8 and TRBJ2-2; TRBD1 might be the D (5 bases). This CDR3 region has 14 residues. Germline loops: CDR1 SGHVS, CDR2 FQNEAQ. Trimming cost V 5 bases and J 2 bases, with 9 bases left between them. CDR3 loop: CASSPTVNTGELFF. The CDR3 region has the DNA TGTGCCAGCAGCCCGACAGTTAACACCGGGGAGCTGTTTTTT.

The chain is built from TRBV5-1 and TRBJ2-1; 11 bases are a match to TRBD2. The V gene's germline CDR1 is SGHRS and CDR2 YFSETQ. The CDR3 has 16 amino acids. V was pared by 0 bases and J by 2 bases, with 1 base of the junction left unmatched. Written as DNA, the CDR3 is TGCGCCAGCAGCTTGGAGGGACTAGCGGCCTACAATGAGCAGTTCTTC. Its translation: CASSLEGLAAYNEQFF.

The genes are TRBV28 and TRBJ1-5; D is unclear. Germline-derived CDR1 and CDR2 are MDHEN and SYDVKM. There are 14 residues in the CDR3. The V end was cut by 3 bases, the J end by 1 base, with 7 bases between. This CDR3 is CASSFGQSNQPQHF. DNA of the CDR3: TGTGCCAGCAGTTTTGGGCAGAGCAATCAGCCCCAGCATTTT.

The gene calls are TRBV5-1 and TRBJ2-1; D may be TRBD1 (6 bases). Germline V gives CDR1 SGHRS, CDR2 YFSETQ. The V end was cut by 3 bases, the J end by 7 bases, with 23 bases between. The CDR3 consists of 17 residues. The CDR3: CASSSDNRALRWNEQFF. The CDR3 DNA sequence: TGCGCCAGCAGCTCGGATAACAGGGCCCTGAGGTGGAATGAGCAGTTCTTC.

The chain has TRBV6-5 and TRBJ2-3; 8 nucleotides line up with TRBD1. From germline, CDR1 is MNHEY and CDR2 SVGAGI. Trimming took 4 bases from V and 10 from J; bases not matched to a gene: 4. This CDR3 has 12 residues. CDR3 in DNA: TGTGCCAGCAGTTTTCCAGGGGGCCCGCAGTATTTT. Amino acids: CASSFPGGPQYF.

This chain joins TRBV18 and TRBJ1-3, with 7 bases fitting TRBD1. The CDR3 consists of 16 residues. The germline CDR1 and CDR2 sequences are KGHSH and LQKENI. The V segment lost 5 bases and the J segment 0 bases; nucleotides outside the gene matches: 7. In nucleotides, the CDR3 is TGTGCCAGCTCAAAAGGACAGGAGTTCTCTGGAAACACCATATATTTT. Its translation is CASSKGQEFSGNTIYF.

This chain joins TRBV7-6 and TRBJ1-2; no definite D call. CDR3 length: 15 amino acids. Per the germline V gene, CDR1 is SGHVS and CDR2 is FNYEAQ. Trimming left V 5 bases short and J 3 bases short, with 16 bases between. CDR3 coding DNA: TGTGCCAGCAGCCCGGATCTGACAAGTTACTATGGCTACACCTTC. It specifies CASSPDLTSYYGYTF.

This chain links TRBV7-9 with TRBJ1-1, with 8 bases fitting TRBD1. The CDR3 is 17 residues long. Germline CDR1 and CDR2: SEHNR and FQNEAQ (reference sequence). The V and J ends lost 4 bases and 3 bases, in that order; junction bases with no gene match: 13. The CDR3 DNA reads as TGTGCCAGCAGCTCCGGAGTAAGGACAGGGATATACACTGAAGCTTTCTTT. Its protein is CASSSGVRTGIYTEAFF.

The V and J genes are TRBV7-9 and TRBJ2-7; 7 nucleotides match TRBD1. With V trimmed by 5 bases and J by 5 bases, 6 bases remained unmatched. This CDR3 contains 13 residues. CDR1 SEHNR and CDR2 FQNEAQ come from the germline V gene (reference sequence). The CDR3: CASSRTGWDEQYF. The CDR3 DNA reads as TGTGCCAGCAGCCGGACAGGTTGGGACGAGCAGTACTTC.

The chain joins TRBV2 to TRBJ2-1, with TRBD2 as a possible D gene (7 bases). CDR1 and CDR2 (germline): SNHLY, FYNNEI. The CDR3 spans 16 residues. The V gene lost 0 bases and the J gene lost 9 bases, with 18 bases spanning the gap. CDR3 residues: CASSEARRGGLSEQFF. The CDR3 coding sequence is TGTGCCAGCAGTGAAGCGAGGAGGGGGGGGCTAAGTGAGCAGTTCTTC. Filled out from reference TRBV2 and TRBJ2-1, the complete variable domain reads EPEVTQTPSHQVTQMGQEVILRCVPISNHLYFYWYRQILGQKVEFLVSFYNNEISEKSEIFDDQFSVERPDGSNFTLKIRSTKLEDSAMYFCASSEARRGGLSEQFFGPGTRLTVL.

This clone has just one count. The J gene is TRBJ1-5, the V gene TRBV28; D uncertain. Trimming removed 4 bases at V and 5 bases at J, with 6 bases between. Germline CDR1 MDHEN, CDR2 SYDVKM. The CDR3 extends over 12 amino acids. This CDR3 reads CASSSLYQPQHF. As DNA, the CDR3 is TGTGCCAGCAGTTCTCTTTATCAGCCCCAGCATTTT.

CDR3 sequence (DNA): TGTGCCAGCAGCTTAGCGTCGGGACAGGCTTACGTCGACTATGGCTACACCTTC. As protein: CASSLASGQAYVDYGYTF. V and J are TRBV7-9 and TRBJ1-2; 8 nucleotides align to TRBD1. This CDR3 has 18 amino acids. With 0 bases clipped from V and 3 bases from J, the junction kept 12 bases outside the gene matches. Per germline, CDR1 SEHNR and CDR2 FQNEAQ (reference sequence).

The chain couples TRBV28 to TRBJ2-5; 12 positions match TRBD1. The CDR3 covers 14 residues. Germline V gene sequence: CDR1 MDHEN, CDR2 SYDVKM. Losses at the gene ends were 7 bases for V and 2 bases for J; bases not matched to a gene: 2. The CDR3 reads CASTGQGAQETQYF. DNA for the CDR3: TGTGCCAGCACGGGACAGGGGGCACAAGAGACCCAGTACTTC.

The rearrangement links TRBV5-1 to TRBJ2-1; TRBD2 agrees at 11 bases. This CDR3 comprises 17 residues. V lost 0 bases and J lost 7; bases outside the gene matches: 9. Germline values: CDR1 SGHRS, CDR2 YFSETQ. CDR3: CASSLAGSGGALNEQFF. CDR3 DNA sequence: TGCGCCAGCAGCTTGGCCGGTAGCGGGGGGGCCTTGAATGAGCAGTTCTTC.

This chain connects TRBV28 to TRBJ1-5; D uncertain. The CDR3 contains 17 residues. Germline V lookup: CDR1 MDHEN, CDR2 SYDVKM. V was trimmed by 3 bases and J by 0 bases, leaving 15 bases between them. The CDR3 is CASSLRAAFYSNQPQHF. CDR3 DNA sequence: TGTGCCAGCAGTTTGCGGGCAGCCTTCTATAGCAATCAGCCCCAGCATTTT.

Written as DNA, the CDR3 is TGTGCCAGCTCACAATCTAGCGCACCCTACGAGCAGTACTTC. Amino acid sequence: CASSQSSAPYEQYF. This chain uses TRBV18 with TRBJ2-7; a possible D gene is TRBD2 (6 bases). CDR3 size: 14 residues. V lost 4 bases and J lost 2, with 12 bases in between. Germline V gene lookup returns CDR1 KGHSH and CDR2 LQKENI.

This clone was seen a single time. The chain has TRBV9 and TRBJ1-1, with 9 bases fitting TRBD1. Germline-derived CDR1 and CDR2 are SGDLS and YYNGEE. The CDR3 sequence is 12 residues long. Losses at the gene ends were 2 bases for V and 10 bases for J; bases not matched to a gene: 3. This CDR3 is CASSVGTGRAFF. The CDR3 bases are TGTGCCAGCAGCGTCGGGACAGGGAGAGCTTTCTTT.

This chain joins TRBV5-1 and TRBJ2-3; 8 nucleotides match TRBD2. There are 16 residues in the CDR3. CDR1 and CDR2 from the germline V gene are SGHRS and YFSETQ. Trimming at V came to 0 bases and at J to 2 bases, leaving 5 bases not matched to a gene. The CDR3 is CASSLGAGVDTDTQYF. CDR3 coding DNA: TGCGCCAGCAGCTTGGGAGCGGGGGTGGACACAGATACGCAGTATTTT.

The V and J genes are TRBV5-4 and TRBJ1-2, with TRBD1 as a possible D gene (6 bases). In germline, CDR1 is SGHNT, CDR2 YYREEE (reference sequence). The V end was cut by 1 base, the J end by 5 bases, with 9 bases between. The CDR3 covers 13 residues. CDR3 coding DNA: TGTGCCAGCAGCTTGAACAGGGAATATGGCTACACCTTC. This sequence encodes CASSLNREYGYTF.

The genes are TRBV5-1 and TRBJ2-5; 12 bases are a match to TRBD2. CDR1 is SGHRS, CDR2 YFSETQ, per germline. V lost 0 bases to trimming and J lost 3 bases; unmatched junction nucleotides: 9. The CDR3 sequence is 18 residues long. CDR3 in DNA: TGCGCCAGCAGCTTGGCAGGGACTAGGACTAGCGGGGAAGAGACCCAGTACTTC. Protein sequence: CASSLAGTRTSGEETQYF.

This clone was observed once. The chain links TRBV9 to TRBJ2-3; D unclear. The CDR3 has 12 amino acids. V lost 0 bases, J lost 5 bases, and 4 bases lay in between. CDR1 SGDLS and CDR2 YYNGEE come from the germline V gene. CDR3 residues: CASSVALDTQYF. In DNA, the CDR3 is TGTGCCAGCAGCGTAGCTCTAGATACGCAGTATTTT.

The chain combines TRBV12-3 or TRBV12-4 with TRBJ1-1; D possibly corresponds to TRBD1 (5 bases). CDR3 size: 12 residues. V was pared by 6 bases and J by 6 bases, with 11 bases between. The CDR3 protein is CASRRTTAEAFF. CDR3 sequence (DNA): TGTGCCAGCAGGCGGACAACTGCTGAAGCTTTCTTT.

The chain recombines TRBV29-1 with TRBJ2-2; D is perhaps TRBD2 (6 bases). Deletions cut 4 bases from V and 1 base from J, with 10 bases between. The CDR3 is 14 residues long. The germline V gene encodes CDR1 SQVTM and CDR2 ANQGSEA. The chain's CDR3 is CSVGGVKNTGELFF. CDR3 bases: TGCAGCGTTGGCGGGGTAAAGAACACCGGGGAGCTGTTTTTT.